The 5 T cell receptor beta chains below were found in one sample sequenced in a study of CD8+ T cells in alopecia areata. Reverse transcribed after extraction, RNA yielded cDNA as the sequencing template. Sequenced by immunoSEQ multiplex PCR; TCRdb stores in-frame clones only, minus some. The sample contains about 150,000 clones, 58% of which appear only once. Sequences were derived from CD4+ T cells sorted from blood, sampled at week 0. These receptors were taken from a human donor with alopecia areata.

As DNA, the CDR3 is TGTGCCAGCAGCCGTAGGGACAGGGGGAATGGCTACACCTTC. Amino acids: CASSRRDRGNGYTF. The V and J genes are TRBV13 and TRBJ1-2, with 11 positions matching TRBD1. Germline V gives CDR1 PRHDT, CDR2 FYEKMQ (reference sequence). CDR3 size: 14 residues. Losses at the gene ends were 5 bases for V and 6 bases for J; bases not matched to a gene: 5. The full variable domain, its missing parts supplied by reference TRBV13 and TRBJ1-2, is AAGVIQSPRHLIKEKRETATLKCYPIPRHDTVYWYQQGPGQDPQFLISFYEKMQSDKGSIPDRFSAQQFSDYHSELNMSSLELGDSALYFCASSRRDRGNGYTFGSGTRLTVV.

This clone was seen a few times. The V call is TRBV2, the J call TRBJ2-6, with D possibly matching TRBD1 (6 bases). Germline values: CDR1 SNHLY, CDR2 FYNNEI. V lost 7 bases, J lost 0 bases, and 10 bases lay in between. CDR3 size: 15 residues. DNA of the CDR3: TGTGCCAGCACCGACAGGTCCTCTGGGGCCAACGTCCTGACTTTC. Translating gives CASTDRSSGANVLTF.

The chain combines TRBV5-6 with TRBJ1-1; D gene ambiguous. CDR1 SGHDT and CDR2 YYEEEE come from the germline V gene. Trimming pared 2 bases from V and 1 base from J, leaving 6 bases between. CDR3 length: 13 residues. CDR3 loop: CASSFEWNTEAFF. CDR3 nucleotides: TGTGCCAGCAGCTTTGAATGGAACACTGAAGCTTTCTTT.

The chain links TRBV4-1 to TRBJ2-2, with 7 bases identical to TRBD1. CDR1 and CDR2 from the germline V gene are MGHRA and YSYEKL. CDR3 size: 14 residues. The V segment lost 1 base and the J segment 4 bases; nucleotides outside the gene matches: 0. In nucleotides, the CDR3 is TGCGCCAGCAGCCAAGGGGACAGCACCGGGGAGCTGTTTTTT. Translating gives CASSQGDSTGELFF.

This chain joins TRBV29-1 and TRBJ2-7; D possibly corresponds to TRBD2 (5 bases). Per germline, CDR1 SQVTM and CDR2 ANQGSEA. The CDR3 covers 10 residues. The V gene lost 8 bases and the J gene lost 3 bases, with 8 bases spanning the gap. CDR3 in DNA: TGCAGCAACCGGGACTACGAGCAGTACTTC. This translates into CSNRDYEQYF.